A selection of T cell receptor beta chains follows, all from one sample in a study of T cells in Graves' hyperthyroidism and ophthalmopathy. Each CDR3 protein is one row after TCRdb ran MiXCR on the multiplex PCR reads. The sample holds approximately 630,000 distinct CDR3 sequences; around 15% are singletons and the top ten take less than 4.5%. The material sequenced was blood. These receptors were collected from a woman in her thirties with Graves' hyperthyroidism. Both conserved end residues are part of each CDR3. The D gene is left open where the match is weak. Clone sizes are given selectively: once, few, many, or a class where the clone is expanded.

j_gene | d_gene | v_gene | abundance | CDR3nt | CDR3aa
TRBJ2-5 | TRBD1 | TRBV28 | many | TGTGCAGCCGGTCCAGGGGGCGAAGAGACCCAGTACTTC | CAAGPGGEETQYF
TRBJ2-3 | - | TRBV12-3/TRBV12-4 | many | TGTGCCAGCAGTTCCCAACTAGGGGCGGATACGCAGTATTTT | CASSSQLGADTQYF
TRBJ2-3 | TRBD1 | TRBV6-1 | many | TGTGCCAGCAGTCCAGGGGGTAGTGCAGATACGCAGTATTTT | CASSPGGSADTQYF
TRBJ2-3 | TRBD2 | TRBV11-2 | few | TGTGCCAGCAGCAACGAATTAGCGGGAGGTTGGACAGATACGCAGTATTTT | CASSNELAGGWTDTQYF
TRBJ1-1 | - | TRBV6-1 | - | TGTGCCAGCAGCTCCTGGAGGTTCAACACTGAAGCTTTCTTT | CASSSWRFNTEAFF
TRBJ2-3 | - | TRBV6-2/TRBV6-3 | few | TGTGCCAGCAGTTACGGGGGCAGGATTTCCCAAACCGCGCAGTATTTT | CASSYGGRISQTAQYF
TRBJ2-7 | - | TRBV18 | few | TGTGCCAGCTCACCTCGATCCGGGCCTCTCTACGAGCAGTACTTC | CASSPRSGPLYEQYF
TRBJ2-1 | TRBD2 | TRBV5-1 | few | TGCGCCAGCGCCTCCCGACCCAGCGGGAGGGAGAATGAGCAGTTCTTC | CASASRPSGRENEQFF
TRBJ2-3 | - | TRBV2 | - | TGTGCCAGCAGGATGGGACCGAGTACAGATACGCAGTATTTT | CASRMGPSTDTQYF
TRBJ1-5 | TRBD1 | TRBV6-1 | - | TGTGCCAGCAGCGGACAGGGGGCCAATCAGCCCCAGCATTTT | CASSGQGANQPQHF
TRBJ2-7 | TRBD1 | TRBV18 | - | TGTGCCAGCTCACCCCCCAGGGGGCGAACTTTTGACGAGCAGTACTTC | CASSPPRGRTFDEQYF
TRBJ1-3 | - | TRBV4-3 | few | TGCGCCAGCAGCCAAGAGGCAGGGGCGAATGGAAACACCATATATTTT | CASSQEAGANGNTIYF
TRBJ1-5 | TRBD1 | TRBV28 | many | TGTGCCATCCAGACAGGGGGCGACGATTTCCATCAGCCCCAGCATTTT | CAIQTGGDDFHQPQHF
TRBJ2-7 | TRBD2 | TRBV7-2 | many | TGTGCCAGCAGCTTCACGTCTAGCGGAGCTCCCTACGAGCAGTACTTC | CASSFTSSGAPYEQYF
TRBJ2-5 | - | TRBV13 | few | TGTGCCAGCAGCGCTTCCGGGACTGCGTACTTC | CASSASGTAYF
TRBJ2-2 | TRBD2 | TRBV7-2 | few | TGTGCCAGCAGCTTGGTCGGGAGGGTCGGGGAGCTGTTTTTT | CASSLVGRVGELFF
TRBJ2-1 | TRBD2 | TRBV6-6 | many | TGTGCCAGCAGTTACCGCCGACTAGCGGGATTTTACAATGAGCAGTTCTTC | CASSYRRLAGFYNEQFF
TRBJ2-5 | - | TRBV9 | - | TGTGCCAGCAGCGTAGAATCTCAAACAAAGACCCAGTACTTC | CASSVESQTKTQYF
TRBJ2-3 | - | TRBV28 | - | TGTGCCAGCAAGTCAGATACGCGGTATTTT | CASKSDTRYF
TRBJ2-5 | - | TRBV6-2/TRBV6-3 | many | TGTGCCAGCGAAATAACGGGACAAGGCAAGAGAACCCAGTACTTC | CASEITGQGKRTQYF
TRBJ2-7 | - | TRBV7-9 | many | TGTGCCAGCAGCTCAGGCCCGAACGAGCAGTACTTC | CASSSGPNEQYF
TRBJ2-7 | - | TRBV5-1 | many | TGCGCCAGCAGCCCCTCGGTGGGAACCTACGAGCAGTACTTC | CASSPSVGTYEQYF
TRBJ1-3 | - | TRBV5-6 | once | TGTGCCAGCAGCGGCGTGGGGTCCTTTTCTGGAAACACCATATATTTT | CASSGVGSFSGNTIYF
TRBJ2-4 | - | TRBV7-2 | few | TGTGCCAGCAGCTTCATCGGTGCTAGCGACATTCAGTACTTC | CASSFIGASDIQYF
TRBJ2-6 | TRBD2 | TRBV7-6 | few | TGTGCCAGCAGTTTCGGGGGACTAGCGGGACTTTCTGGGGCCAACGTCCTGACTTTC | CASSFGGLAGLSGANVLTF
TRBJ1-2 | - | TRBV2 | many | TGTGCCAGCAGTGACGGTTTCGACTATGGCTACACCTTC | CASSDGFDYGYTF
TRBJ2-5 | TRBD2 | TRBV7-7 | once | TGTGCTAGCAGCGAAGCGGGGACTAGCGACTCGAAACAGTACTTC | CASSEAGTSDSKQYF
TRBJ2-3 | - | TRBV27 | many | TGTGCCAGCAGTTCGACAGAGTCTACCCCTCGGTATTTT | CASSSTESTPRYF
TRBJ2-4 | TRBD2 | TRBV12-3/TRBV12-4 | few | TGTGCCAGCACCGAGGGAGGGCTCGGGGGCAAAAACATTCAGTACTTC | CASTEGGLGGKNIQYF
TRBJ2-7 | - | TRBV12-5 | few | TGTGCTAGTGGTAGGGGGGCCTTTGTCTACGAGCAGTACTTC | CASGRGAFVYEQYF
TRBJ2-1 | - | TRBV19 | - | TGTGCCAGTAGTATGAGTGAATACAATGAGCAGTTCTTC | CASSMSEYNEQFF
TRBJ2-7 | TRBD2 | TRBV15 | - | TGTGCCACCAGCAGAGAGGGACAAGCGGGAGCGGGCGAGCAGTACTTC | CATSREGQAGAGEQYF
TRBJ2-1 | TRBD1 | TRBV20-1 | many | TGCAGTGCTAGGAAGGGACAGGGGAACAATGAGCAGTTCTTC | CSARKGQGNNEQFF
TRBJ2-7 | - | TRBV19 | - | TGTGCCAGTAGTATGTTTAGCGGCTCCTACGAGCAGTACTTC | CASSMFSGSYEQYF
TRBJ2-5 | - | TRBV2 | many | TGTGCCAGCAAAAGGCAGCGGCAAGAGACCCAGTACTTC | CASKRQRQETQYF
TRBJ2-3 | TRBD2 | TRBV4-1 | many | TGCGCCAGCAGCCAAGCTAGCGGGATCTCCGCAGATACGCAGTATTTT | CASSQASGISADTQYF
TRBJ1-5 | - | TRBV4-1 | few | TGCGCCAGCAGCCAGGGGATGAATCAGCCCCAGCATTTT | CASSQGMNQPQHF
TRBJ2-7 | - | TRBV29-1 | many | TGCAGCGTTGAGACGACAGTCTCCTACGAGCAGTACTTC | CSVETTVSYEQYF
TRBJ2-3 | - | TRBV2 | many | TGTGCCAGCAGTGAAAGCGACCGCACAGATACGCAGTATTTT | CASSESDRTDTQYF
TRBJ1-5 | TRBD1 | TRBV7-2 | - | TGTGCCAGCAGCCCCCGACAGGGGGACTTCAATCAGCCCCAGCATTTT | CASSPRQGDFNQPQHF